Shown below are 15 T cell receptor beta chains from a single sample sequenced in a study of blood T cell repertoires in COVID-19. Method: immunoSEQ multiplex PCR; TCRdb's copy keeps in-frame clones and lacks some. Altogether 100,000 to 120,000 clones are present, about nine tenths being singletons, with the ten largest covering about 4.8%. The sample was peripheral blood. The receptors stem from a woman between 50 and 59 years old with acute or convalescent COVID-19.

The chain recombines TRBV7-9 with TRBJ1-2; possible D gene TRBD1, 5 bases. The V and J ends lost 5 bases and 2 bases respectively, with 15 bases between them. The CDR3 has 15 amino acids. Germline V gene data show CDR1 as SEHNR and CDR2 as FQNEAQ (reference sequence). The CDR3 DNA is TGTGCCAGCAGCCTACCAATGGCAGGGAACTATGGCTACACCTTC. This translates into CASSLPMAGNYGYTF.

This chain links TRBV7-9 with TRBJ2-1; 7 nucleotides agree with TRBD1. V shed 5 bases, J shed 8 bases, and the junction held 6 bases outside the gene matches. The germline V gene encodes CDR1 SEHNR and CDR2 FQNEAQ (reference sequence). The CDR3 extends over 13 amino acids. CDR3 amino acids: CASSPGTDDEQFF. The CDR3 DNA is TGTGCCAGCAGCCCCGGGACAGATGATGAGCAGTTCTTC.

The chain joins TRBV7-2 to TRBJ2-1; the D is unclear. The CDR3 loop spans 16 amino acids. V was pared by 1 base and J by 1 base, with 11 bases between. Germline values: CDR1 SGHTA, CDR2 FQGNSA. The CDR3, as DNA: TGTGCCAGCAGCTTAGGCCACAGTTCATCCTACAATGAGCAGTTCTTC. It is translated as CASSLGHSSSYNEQFF.

The V and J genes are TRBV24-1 and TRBJ2-2, with TRBD2 matching 13 bases. Germline CDR1 and CDR2: KGHDR and SFDVKD. V was clipped by 0 bases and J by 0 bases; unmatched bases: 3. The CDR3 runs 19 residues. The CDR3 protein is CATSDLTSGGAPNTGELFF. Written as DNA, the CDR3 is TGTGCCACCAGTGATTTGACTAGCGGGGGGGCTCCGAACACCGGGGAGCTGTTTTTT.

The chain links TRBV6-5 to TRBJ2-7; D might be TRBD2 (5 bases). CDR1 and CDR2 from the germline V gene are MNHEY and SVGAGI. V lost 8 bases to trimming and J lost 4 bases, with 12 bases between them. The CDR3 is 12 residues long. CDR3 in amino acids: CASGSVLYEQYF. CDR3 coding DNA: TGTGCCAGCGGTAGCGTTTTATACGAGCAGTACTTC.

The chain links TRBV10-3 to TRBJ2-7, with 10 bases lining up with TRBD1. V was clipped by 3 bases and J by 3 bases; unmatched bases: 8. From germline, CDR1 is ENHRY and CDR2 SYGVKD. This CDR3 is 16 amino acids long. The CDR3 nucleotides read TGTGCCATCAGTGATCCCGGGACAGGGGCGGGCTACGAGCAGTACTTC. Translated, it gives CAISDPGTGAGYEQYF.

The chain has TRBV5-4 and TRBJ2-7; D unresolved. The germline V and J ends were trimmed by 0 bases and 5 bases, with 15 bases remaining between them. CDR1 and CDR2 (germline): SGHNT, YYREEE (reference sequence). The CDR3 has 15 amino acids. The CDR3 is CASSLGLTLFDEQYF. The CDR3, as DNA: TGTGCCAGCAGCTTGGGACTCACCCTATTCGACGAGCAGTACTTC.

This chain uses TRBV7-2 with TRBJ2-1, with 13 bases that match TRBD2. Germline V CDR1 and CDR2: SGHTA, FQGNSA. Trimming at V came to 5 bases and at J to 0 bases, leaving 10 bases not matched to a gene. This CDR3 has 19 amino acids. This CDR3 reads CASSGGTSGTQGSYNEQFF. Here the CDR3 DNA reads TGTGCCAGCAGCGGAGGGACTAGCGGGACCCAAGGCTCCTACAATGAGCAGTTCTTC.

CDR3: CASSPNTGQLAEAFF. The CDR3 DNA sequence: TGTGCCAGCTCACCAAATACTGGGCAGCTGGCTGAAGCTTTCTTT. The chain carries TRBV18 and TRBJ1-1, with D unresolved. Germline CDR1 KGHSH, CDR2 LQKENI. The CDR3 is 15 amino acids. Trimming pared 2 bases from V and 6 bases from J, leaving 16 bases between.

The V call is TRBV6-2 or TRBV6-3, the J call TRBJ1-2; the D gene is possibly TRBD1 (6 bases). V lost 1 base to trimming and J lost 3 bases, with 9 bases between them. The V gene's germline CDR1 is MNHEY and CDR2 SVGEGT. The CDR3 runs to 14 residues. Here the CDR3 DNA reads TGTGCCAGCAGTTACTACCAGGGGTACTATGGCTACACCTTC. Translated, it gives CASSYYQGYYGYTF.

This rearrangement joins TRBV18 to TRBJ2-7, with 9 bases matching TRBD1. The CDR3 consists of 16 residues. V shed 3 bases and J 6 bases; nucleotides not matched to a gene: 12. CDR1 is KGHSH and CDR2 is LQKENI in the germline V gene. This CDR3 is CASSPLRQGEKGEQYF. In nucleotides, the CDR3 is TGTGCCAGCTCACCGCTTCGACAGGGGGAGAAGGGCGAGCAGTACTTC.

The table lists this clone with a count of one. The genes are TRBV27 and TRBJ2-1, with 7 bases that match TRBD1. The CDR3 covers 12 residues. Germline trimming cut 5 bases from V and 10 bases from J; bases unmatched to any gene: 5. The germline CDR1 and CDR2 sequences are MNHEY and SMNVEV (reference sequence). The chain's CDR3 is CASSEGAGEQFF. The CDR3 DNA is TGTGCCAGCAGTGAGGGGGCCGGGGAGCAGTTCTTC.

The rearrangement uses TRBV30 and TRBJ1-6; tentative D call: TRBD1 (6 bases). Germline CDR1 and CDR2: GTSNPN and SVGIG (reference sequence). Trimming took off 4 bases at V and 9 bases at J, with 25 bases between the two ends. This CDR3 spans 17 amino acids. CDR3 in amino acids: CAWTYPGAVGGISPLHF. CDR3 DNA sequence: TGTGCCTGGACCTATCCAGGGGCCGTCGGGGGGATTTCACCCCTCCACTTT.

This chain connects TRBV2 to TRBJ2-2; TRBD2 matches 12 bases. Germline CDR1 and CDR2: SNHLY and FYNNEI. Trimming at V came to 2 bases and at J to 4 bases, leaving 2 bases not matched to a gene. CDR3 length equals 16 residues. The CDR3 reads CASSERLAGATGELFF. The CDR3 DNA is TGTGCCAGCAGTGAACGACTAGCGGGGGCCACCGGGGAGCTGTTTTTT.

CDR3 in DNA: TGTGCCAGCAGCTTAAGCTCCAACTCTGGAAACACCATATATTTT. Encoded protein: CASSLSSNSGNTIYF. The chain links TRBV11-2 to TRBJ1-3; D gene uncertain. The ends were cut back, 2 bases at V and 0 bases at J, with 8 bases in the middle. The germline V gene encodes CDR1 SGHAT and CDR2 FQNNGV. The CDR3 contains 15 residues.